This TCR beta chain was observed in a study of identifying expanded T cells in peripheral blood. General observations from the study: Clone count variance between two-week samples rose with total template count.

This clone was counted once. What it binds is unknown. Data came from immunoSEQ multiplex PCR; TCRdb stores just in-frame clones and leaves some out. Here the sample spans over 90,000 clones, around 90% being singletons. The sequence was obtained from a person between 18 and 70 years old in good health. Sequenced sample: blood.

The CDR3 coding sequence is TGCGCCAGCAGCTTGGAGGGACAGCCCACAGATACGCAGTATTTT. Translating gives CASSLEGQPTDTQYF. The chain joins TRBV5-1 to TRBJ2-3, with 7 bases lining up with TRBD1. V shed 0 bases, J shed 2 bases, and the junction held 3 bases outside the gene matches. This CDR3 has 15 residues. Germline V CDR1 and CDR2: SGHRS, YFSETQ.